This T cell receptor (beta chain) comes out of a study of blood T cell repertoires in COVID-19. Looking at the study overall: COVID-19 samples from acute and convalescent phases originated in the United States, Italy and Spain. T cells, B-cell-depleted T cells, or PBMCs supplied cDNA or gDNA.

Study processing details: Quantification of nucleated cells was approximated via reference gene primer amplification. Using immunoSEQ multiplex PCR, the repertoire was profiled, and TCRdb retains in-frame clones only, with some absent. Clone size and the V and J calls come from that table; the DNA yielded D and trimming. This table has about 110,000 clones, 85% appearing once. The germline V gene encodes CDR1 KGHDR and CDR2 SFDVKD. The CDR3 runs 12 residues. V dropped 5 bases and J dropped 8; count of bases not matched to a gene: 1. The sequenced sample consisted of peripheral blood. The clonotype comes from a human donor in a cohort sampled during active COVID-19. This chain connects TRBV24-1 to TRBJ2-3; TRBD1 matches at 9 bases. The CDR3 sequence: CATSVDRGTQYF. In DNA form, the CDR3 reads TGTGCCACCAGTGTGGACAGGGGTACGCAGTATTTT.